The present entry profiles one TCR beta chain with its context. Its antigen is unidentified. The CDR3 end is not reached by the read, which stops 3 residues before it; the germline J gene fills it in. The data belong to a study of Tregs in tolerant kidney transplant recipients. Study-level results: Nucleotide sequences could not be compared across some patients' samples due to primer changes.

The method was immunoSEQ multiplex PCR; TCRdb's version includes in-frame clones alone and lacks a portion of them. This sample's table reports about 48,000 clones. The junction had 2 bases not matched to a gene; V was cut back by 3 bases and J by 8 bases. CDR1 is SEHNR, CDR2 FQNEAQ, per germline (reference sequence). The CDR3 is 13 amino acids. CD4+CD25+CD127- Tregs, CD4+CD25- non-Tregs, CD4 and CD8 cells were sorted. The genes are TRBV7-9 and TRBJ2-1; 9 nucleotides line up with TRBD1. Here the sequenced sample was CD4+ T cells from blood, taken before the transplant. The source of this sequence is a human donor who received a combined kidney and bone marrow transplant. CDR3 DNA, as far as it was read: TGTGCCAGCAGCTTGGGACAGGGTGATGAG. Protein: CASSLGQGDE. The full CDR3 protein is CASSLGQGDEQFF. Full variable domain (rest looked up from reference TRBV7-9 and TRBJ2-1): DTGVSQNPRHKITKRGQNVTFRCDPISEHNRLYWYRQTLGQGPEFLTYFQNEAQLEKSRLLSDRFSAERPKGSFSTLEIQRTEQGDSAMYLCASSLGQGDEQFFGPGTRLTVL.